The present TCR beta chain was sequenced within a study of early T cells in non-severe SARS-CoV-2 infection. The CDR3 runs 15 residues. Trimming removed 1 base at V and 2 bases at J, with 10 bases between. Germline lookup yields CDR1 LGHDT and CDR2 YNNKEL (reference sequence). TCRdb itself ran the 5' RACE reads through MiXCR, one entry per CDR3 protein. The sample carries about 79,000 distinct CDR3 sequences, roughly 12% recorded once. Sequences were obtained from whole blood. The chain carries TRBV3-1 and TRBJ2-3; TRBD2 is a possible D gene (7 bases). The clonotype originates from an adult who was a healthcare worker with PCR-confirmed SARS-CoV-2 infection or an uninfected control (not recorded which). The CDR3 region has the DNA TGTGCCAGCAGCCAAGGCGGGGGCTTCACAGATACGCAGTATTTT. Protein product: CASSQGGGFTDTQYF.